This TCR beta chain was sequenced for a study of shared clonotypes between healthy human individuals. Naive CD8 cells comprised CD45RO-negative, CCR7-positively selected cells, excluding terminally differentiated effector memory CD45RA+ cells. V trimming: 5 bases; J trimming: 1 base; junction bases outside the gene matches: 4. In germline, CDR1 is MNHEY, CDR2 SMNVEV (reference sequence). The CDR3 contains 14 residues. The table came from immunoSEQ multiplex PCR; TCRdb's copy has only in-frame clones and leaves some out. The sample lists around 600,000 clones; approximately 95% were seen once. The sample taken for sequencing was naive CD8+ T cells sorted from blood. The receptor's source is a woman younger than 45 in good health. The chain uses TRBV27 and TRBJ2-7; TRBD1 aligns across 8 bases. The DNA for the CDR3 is TGTGCCAGCAGTCCAGGGGGCGCGTCCTACGAGCAGTACTTC. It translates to CASSPGGASYEQYF.